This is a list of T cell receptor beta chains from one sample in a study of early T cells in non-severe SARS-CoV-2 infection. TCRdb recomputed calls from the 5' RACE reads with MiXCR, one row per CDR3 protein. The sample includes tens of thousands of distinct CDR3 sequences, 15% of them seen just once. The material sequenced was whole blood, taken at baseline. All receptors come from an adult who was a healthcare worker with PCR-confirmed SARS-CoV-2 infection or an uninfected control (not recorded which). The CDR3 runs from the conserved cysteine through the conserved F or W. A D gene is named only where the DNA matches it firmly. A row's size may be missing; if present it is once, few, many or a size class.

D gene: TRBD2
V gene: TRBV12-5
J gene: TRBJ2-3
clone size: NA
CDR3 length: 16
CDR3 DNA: TGTGCTAGTGGTTTGATACTAGCGGCGTCTTCTGATACGCAGTATTTT
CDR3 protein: CASGLILAASSDTQYF

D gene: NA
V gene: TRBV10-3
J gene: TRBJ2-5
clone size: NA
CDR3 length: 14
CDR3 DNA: TGTGCCATCAGTGAGTCAAAGGGCCAAGAGACCCAGTACTTC
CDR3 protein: CAISESKGQETQYF

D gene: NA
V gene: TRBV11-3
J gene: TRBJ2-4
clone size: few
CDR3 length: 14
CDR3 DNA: TGTGCCAGCAGCTCCTGGGAGGACAAAAACATTCAGTACTTC
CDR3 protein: CASSSWEDKNIQYF

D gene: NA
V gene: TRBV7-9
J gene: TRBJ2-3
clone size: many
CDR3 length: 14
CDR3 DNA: TGTGCCAGCAGCTTGGATACTTGGACAGATACGCAGTATTTT
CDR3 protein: CASSLDTWTDTQYF

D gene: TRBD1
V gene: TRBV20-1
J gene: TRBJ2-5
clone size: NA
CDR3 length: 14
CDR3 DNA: TGCAGTGCTAGGACAGGGAGCTACCAAGAGACCCAGTACTTC
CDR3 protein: CSARTGSYQETQYF

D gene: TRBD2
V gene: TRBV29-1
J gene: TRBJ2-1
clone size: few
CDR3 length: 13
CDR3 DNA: TGCAGCGTTGAAACCCTAGCGGAAAATGAGCAGTTCTTC
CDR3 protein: CSVETLAENEQFF

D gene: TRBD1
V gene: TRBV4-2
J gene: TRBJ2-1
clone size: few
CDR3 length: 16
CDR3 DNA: TGTGCCAGCAGCCAAGCCCCACAGGGGGCCCACAATGAGCAGTTCTTC
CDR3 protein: CASSQAPQGAHNEQFF

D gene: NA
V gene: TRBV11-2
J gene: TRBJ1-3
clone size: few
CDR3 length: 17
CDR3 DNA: TGTGCCAGCAGCTTAGATAGGCCATCCAACTCTGGAAACACCATATATTTT
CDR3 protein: CASSLDRPSNSGNTIYF

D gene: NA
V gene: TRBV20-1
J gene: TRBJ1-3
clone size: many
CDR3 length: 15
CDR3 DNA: TGCAGTGCTAGAGATAGGACATCTTCTGGAAACACCATATATTTT
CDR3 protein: CSARDRTSSGNTIYF

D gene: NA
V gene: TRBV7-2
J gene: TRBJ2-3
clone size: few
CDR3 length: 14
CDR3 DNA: TGTGCCAGCAGCCACCGGACTTTTCCAGATACGCAGTATTTT
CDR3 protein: CASSHRTFPDTQYF

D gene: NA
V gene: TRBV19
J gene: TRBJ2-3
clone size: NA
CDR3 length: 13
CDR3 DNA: TGTGCCAGTAGTACTCAGCAGGCAGATACGCAGTATTTT
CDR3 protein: CASSTQQADTQYF

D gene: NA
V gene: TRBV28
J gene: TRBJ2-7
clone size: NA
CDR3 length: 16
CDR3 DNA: TGTGCCAGCCGCTCCAGATCCGGGGGTAACCCCTACGAGCAGTACTTC
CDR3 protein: CASRSRSGGNPYEQYF

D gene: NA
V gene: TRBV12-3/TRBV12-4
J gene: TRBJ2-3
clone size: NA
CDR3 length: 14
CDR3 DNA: TGTGCCAGCAGCCCTGTAAGCGAGCAGGATACGCAGTATTTT
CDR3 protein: CASSPVSEQDTQYF

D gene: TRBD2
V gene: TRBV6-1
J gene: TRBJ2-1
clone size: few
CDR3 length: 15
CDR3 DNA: TGTGCCACCTCGCCGGGACTAGCGGGGGCCAATGAGCAGTTCTTC
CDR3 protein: CATSPGLAGANEQFF

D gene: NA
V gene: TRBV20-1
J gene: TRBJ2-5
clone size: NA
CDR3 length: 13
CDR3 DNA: TGCAGTGCTAGGCGGACTGCCCAAGAGACCCAGTACTTC
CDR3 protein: CSARRTAQETQYF

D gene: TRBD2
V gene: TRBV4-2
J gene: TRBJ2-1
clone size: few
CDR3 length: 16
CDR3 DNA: TGTGCCAGCAGCCAATATAGCGGGACCTCCTACAATGAGCAGTTCTTC
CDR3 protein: CASSQYSGTSYNEQFF

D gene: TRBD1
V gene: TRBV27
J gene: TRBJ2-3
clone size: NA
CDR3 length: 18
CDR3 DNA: TGTGCCAGCAGCCCGACAAACCCCGGGACAGGGGTTCCAGATACGCAGTATTTT
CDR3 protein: CASSPTNPGTGVPDTQYF

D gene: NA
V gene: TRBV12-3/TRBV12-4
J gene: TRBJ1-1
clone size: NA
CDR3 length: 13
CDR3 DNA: TGTGCCAGCAGTTTCCCCCTGAACACTGAAGCTTTCTTT
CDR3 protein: CASSFPLNTEAFF

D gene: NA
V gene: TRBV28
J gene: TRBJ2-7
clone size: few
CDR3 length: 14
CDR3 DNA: TGTGCCAGCAGTTTACCAGCGGGTCTTTACGAGCAGTACTTC
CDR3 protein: CASSLPAGLYEQYF

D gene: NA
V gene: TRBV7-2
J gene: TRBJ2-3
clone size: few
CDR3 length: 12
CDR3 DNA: TGTGCCAGCAGCTTAAGGTCAGATACGCAGTATTTT
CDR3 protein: CASSLRSDTQYF

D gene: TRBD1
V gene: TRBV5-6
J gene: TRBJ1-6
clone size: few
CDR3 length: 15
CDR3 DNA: TGTGCCAGCAGCTTGACGACAGGGAACAATTCACCCCTCCACTTT
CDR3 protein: CASSLTTGNNSPLHF

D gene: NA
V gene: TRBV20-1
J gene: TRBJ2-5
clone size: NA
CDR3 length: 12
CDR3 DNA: TGCAGTACACAGAATAACCAAGAGACCCAGTACTTC
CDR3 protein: CSTQNNQETQYF

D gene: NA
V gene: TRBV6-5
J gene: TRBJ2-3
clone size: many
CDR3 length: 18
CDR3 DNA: TGTGCCAGCAGTTACTCGTTCAGGACATCTGTCGGGACAGATACGCAGTATTTT
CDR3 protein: CASSYSFRTSVGTDTQYF

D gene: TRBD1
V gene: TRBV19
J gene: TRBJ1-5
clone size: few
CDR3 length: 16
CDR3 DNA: TGTGCCAGTAGCATGCGACAGGGGATTGCCAATCAGCCCCAGCATTTT
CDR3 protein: CASSMRQGIANQPQHF

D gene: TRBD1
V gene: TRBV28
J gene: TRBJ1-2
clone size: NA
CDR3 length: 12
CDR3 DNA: TGTGCCAGCCATCTGACAGGGAACAGCTACACCTTC
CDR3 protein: CASHLTGNSYTF

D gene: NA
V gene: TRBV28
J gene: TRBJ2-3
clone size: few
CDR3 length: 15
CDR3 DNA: TGTGCCAGCAGGCCCCGGGGTATACGCACAGATACGCAGTATTTT
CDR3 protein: CASRPRGIRTDTQYF

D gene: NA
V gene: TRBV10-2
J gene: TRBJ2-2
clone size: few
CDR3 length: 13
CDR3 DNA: TGCGCCAGCAGTTGGCGAAACACCGGGGAGCTGTTTTTT
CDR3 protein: CASSWRNTGELFF

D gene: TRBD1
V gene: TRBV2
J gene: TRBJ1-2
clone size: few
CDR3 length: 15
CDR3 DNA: TGTGCCAGCAGTGTTTCGGCAGGGGGAGACTATGGCTACACCTTC
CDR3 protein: CASSVSAGGDYGYTF

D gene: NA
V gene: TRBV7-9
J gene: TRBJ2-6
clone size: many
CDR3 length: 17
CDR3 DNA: TGTGCCAGCAGCTCCGGACAGTTACCCTCTGGGGCCAACGTCCTGACTTTC
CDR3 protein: CASSSGQLPSGANVLTF

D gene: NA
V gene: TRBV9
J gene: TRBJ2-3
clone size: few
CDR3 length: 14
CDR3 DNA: TGTGCCAGCAGCGTAGGAGGGTACACAGATACGCAGTATTTT
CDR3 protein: CASSVGGYTDTQYF

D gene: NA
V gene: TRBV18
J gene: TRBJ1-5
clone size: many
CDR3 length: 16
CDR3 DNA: TGTGCCAGCTCACCACCGGGACTTGCAGGAAATCAGCCCCAGCATTTT
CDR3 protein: CASSPPGLAGNQPQHF

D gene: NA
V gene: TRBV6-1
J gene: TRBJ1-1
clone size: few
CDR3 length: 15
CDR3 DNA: TGTGCCAGCCCGCGGAAGGGGCCTTTGAACACTGAAGCTTTCTTT
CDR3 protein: CASPRKGPLNTEAFF

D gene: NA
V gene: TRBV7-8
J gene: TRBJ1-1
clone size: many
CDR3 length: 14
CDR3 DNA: TGTGCCAGCAGCTTAGGGGGGCAGAGGTCTGAAGCTTTCTTT
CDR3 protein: CASSLGGQRSEAFF

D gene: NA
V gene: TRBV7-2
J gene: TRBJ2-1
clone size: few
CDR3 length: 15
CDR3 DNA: TGTGCCAGCAGCTTCCGGGGAGGGGGTTACAATGAGCAGTTCTTC
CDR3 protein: CASSFRGGGYNEQFF

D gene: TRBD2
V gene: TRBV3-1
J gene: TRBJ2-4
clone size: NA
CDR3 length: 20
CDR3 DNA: TGTGCCAGCAGCCACGCGCCCGGGACTAGCGGAACCCTAGCCAAAAACATTCAGTACTTC
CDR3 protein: CASSHAPGTSGTLAKNIQYF

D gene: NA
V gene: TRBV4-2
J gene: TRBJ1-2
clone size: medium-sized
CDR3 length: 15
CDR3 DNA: TGTGCCAGCAGCCAAGACAGCGCCAAAAACTATGGCTACACCTTC
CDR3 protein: CASSQDSAKNYGYTF

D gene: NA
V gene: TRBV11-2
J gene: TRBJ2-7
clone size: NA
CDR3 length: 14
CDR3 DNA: TGTGCCAGCAGCTTAGTTGGCAGGATCTGGGAGCAGTACTTC
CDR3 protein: CASSLVGRIWEQYF

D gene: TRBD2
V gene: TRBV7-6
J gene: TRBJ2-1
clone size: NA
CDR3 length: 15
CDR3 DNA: TGTGCCAGCAGCTTGTTAGCGGGAGGGCGCAATGAGCAGTTCTTC
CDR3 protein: CASSLLAGGRNEQFF

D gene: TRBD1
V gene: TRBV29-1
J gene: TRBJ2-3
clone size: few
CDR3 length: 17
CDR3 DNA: TGCAGCGTTGATCAACAGATCGACAGGGTCCTCACAGATACGCAGTATTTT
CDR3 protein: CSVDQQIDRVLTDTQYF

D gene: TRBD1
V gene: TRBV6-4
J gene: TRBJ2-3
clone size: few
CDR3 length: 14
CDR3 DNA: TGTGCCAGCAGTGACGGACAGGGCTCAGATACGCAGTATTTT
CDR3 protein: CASSDGQGSDTQYF

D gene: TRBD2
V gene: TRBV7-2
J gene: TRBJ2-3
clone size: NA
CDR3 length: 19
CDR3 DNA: TGTGCCAGCAGCTTAGGACACCCCTGGCTAGCGGGGGGGCCTGATACGCAGTATTTT
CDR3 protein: CASSLGHPWLAGGPDTQYF

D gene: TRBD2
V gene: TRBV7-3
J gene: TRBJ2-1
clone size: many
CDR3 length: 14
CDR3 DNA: TGTGCCAGCAGCGCGGGGGGGTCCTACAATGAGCAGTTCTTC
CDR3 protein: CASSAGGSYNEQFF

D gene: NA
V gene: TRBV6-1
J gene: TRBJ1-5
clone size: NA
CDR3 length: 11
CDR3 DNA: TGTGCCAGCAGTGACTCTCAGCCCCAGCATTTT
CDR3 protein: CASSDSQPQHF

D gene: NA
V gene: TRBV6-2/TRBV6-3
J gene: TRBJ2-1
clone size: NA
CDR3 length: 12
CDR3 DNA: TGTGCCAGCAGTACCCCTCAAGGGGAGCAGTTCTTC
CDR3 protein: CASSTPQGEQFF

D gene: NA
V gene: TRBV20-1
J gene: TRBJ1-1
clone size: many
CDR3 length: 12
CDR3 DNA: TGCAGTGCTAGTGGACGGTACACTGAAGCTTTCTTT
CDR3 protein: CSASGRYTEAFF

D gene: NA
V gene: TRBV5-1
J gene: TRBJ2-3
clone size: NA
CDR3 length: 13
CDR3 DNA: TGCGCCAGCAGCCCCCAGCTTACAGATACGCAGTATTTT
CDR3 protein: CASSPQLTDTQYF

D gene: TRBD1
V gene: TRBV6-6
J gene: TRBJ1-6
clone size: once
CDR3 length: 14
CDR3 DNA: TGTGCCAGCAGTCCAGCGACAGGGAATTCACCCCTCCACTTT
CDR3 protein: CASSPATGNSPLHF

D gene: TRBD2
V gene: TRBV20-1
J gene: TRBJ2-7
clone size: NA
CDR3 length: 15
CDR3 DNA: TGCAGTGCTAGTGGCCCAGCGGGAGTCTCCTACGAGCAGTACTTC
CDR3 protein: CSASGPAGVSYEQYF

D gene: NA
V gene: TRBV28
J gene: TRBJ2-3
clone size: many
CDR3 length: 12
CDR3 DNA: TGTGCCAGCAGACCAGAGACAGATACGCAGTATTTT
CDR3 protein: CASRPETDTQYF

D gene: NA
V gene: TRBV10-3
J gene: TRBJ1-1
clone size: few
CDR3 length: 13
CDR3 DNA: TGTGCCATCAGTGAACGGGGCGACACTGAAGCTTTCTTT
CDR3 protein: CAISERGDTEAFF

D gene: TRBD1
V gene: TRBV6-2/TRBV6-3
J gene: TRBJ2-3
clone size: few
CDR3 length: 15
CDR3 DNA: TGTGCCAGCAGCTGGCCGGGACAGTACACAGATACGCAGTATTTT
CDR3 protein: CASSWPGQYTDTQYF

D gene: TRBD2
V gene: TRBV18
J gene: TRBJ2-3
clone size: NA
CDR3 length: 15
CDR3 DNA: TGTGCCAGCTCACCCGAACTAGCGGGAGAAGATACGCAGTATTTT
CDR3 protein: CASSPELAGEDTQYF

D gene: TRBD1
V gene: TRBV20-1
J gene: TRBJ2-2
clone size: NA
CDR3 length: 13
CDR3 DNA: TGCAGTGCGGGACAGAGAATAACCGGGGAGCTGTTTTTT
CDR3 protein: CSAGQRITGELFF

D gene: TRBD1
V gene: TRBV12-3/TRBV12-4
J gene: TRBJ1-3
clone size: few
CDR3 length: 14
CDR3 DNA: TGTGCCAGCAATAACAGGGGCTCTGGAAACACCATATATTTT
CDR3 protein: CASNNRGSGNTIYF

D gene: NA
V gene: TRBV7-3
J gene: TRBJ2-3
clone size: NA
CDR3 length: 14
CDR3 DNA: TGTGCCAGCAGCCCGGGGACTAGCACAGATACGCAGTATTTT
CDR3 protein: CASSPGTSTDTQYF

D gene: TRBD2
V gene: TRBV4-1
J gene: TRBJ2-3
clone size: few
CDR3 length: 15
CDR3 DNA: TGCGCCAGCAGCTCTCGACTAGCGGGGTCAGATACGCAGTATTTT
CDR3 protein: CASSSRLAGSDTQYF

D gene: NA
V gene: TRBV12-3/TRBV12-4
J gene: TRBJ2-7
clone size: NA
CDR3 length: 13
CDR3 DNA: TGTGCCAGCAGGGTAGCGGCCTCCTACGAGCAGTACTTC
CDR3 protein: CASRVAASYEQYF

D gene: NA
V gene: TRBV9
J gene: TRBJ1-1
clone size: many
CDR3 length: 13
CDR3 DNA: TGTGCCAGCAGCGTAGCTACAGACACTGAAGCTTTCTTT
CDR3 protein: CASSVATDTEAFF

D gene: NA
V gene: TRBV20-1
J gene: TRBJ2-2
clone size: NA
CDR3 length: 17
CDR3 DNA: TGCAGTGCTAGAGAAGAGGCAGGTGCCTCGAACACCGGGGAGCTGTTTTTT
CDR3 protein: CSAREEAGASNTGELFF